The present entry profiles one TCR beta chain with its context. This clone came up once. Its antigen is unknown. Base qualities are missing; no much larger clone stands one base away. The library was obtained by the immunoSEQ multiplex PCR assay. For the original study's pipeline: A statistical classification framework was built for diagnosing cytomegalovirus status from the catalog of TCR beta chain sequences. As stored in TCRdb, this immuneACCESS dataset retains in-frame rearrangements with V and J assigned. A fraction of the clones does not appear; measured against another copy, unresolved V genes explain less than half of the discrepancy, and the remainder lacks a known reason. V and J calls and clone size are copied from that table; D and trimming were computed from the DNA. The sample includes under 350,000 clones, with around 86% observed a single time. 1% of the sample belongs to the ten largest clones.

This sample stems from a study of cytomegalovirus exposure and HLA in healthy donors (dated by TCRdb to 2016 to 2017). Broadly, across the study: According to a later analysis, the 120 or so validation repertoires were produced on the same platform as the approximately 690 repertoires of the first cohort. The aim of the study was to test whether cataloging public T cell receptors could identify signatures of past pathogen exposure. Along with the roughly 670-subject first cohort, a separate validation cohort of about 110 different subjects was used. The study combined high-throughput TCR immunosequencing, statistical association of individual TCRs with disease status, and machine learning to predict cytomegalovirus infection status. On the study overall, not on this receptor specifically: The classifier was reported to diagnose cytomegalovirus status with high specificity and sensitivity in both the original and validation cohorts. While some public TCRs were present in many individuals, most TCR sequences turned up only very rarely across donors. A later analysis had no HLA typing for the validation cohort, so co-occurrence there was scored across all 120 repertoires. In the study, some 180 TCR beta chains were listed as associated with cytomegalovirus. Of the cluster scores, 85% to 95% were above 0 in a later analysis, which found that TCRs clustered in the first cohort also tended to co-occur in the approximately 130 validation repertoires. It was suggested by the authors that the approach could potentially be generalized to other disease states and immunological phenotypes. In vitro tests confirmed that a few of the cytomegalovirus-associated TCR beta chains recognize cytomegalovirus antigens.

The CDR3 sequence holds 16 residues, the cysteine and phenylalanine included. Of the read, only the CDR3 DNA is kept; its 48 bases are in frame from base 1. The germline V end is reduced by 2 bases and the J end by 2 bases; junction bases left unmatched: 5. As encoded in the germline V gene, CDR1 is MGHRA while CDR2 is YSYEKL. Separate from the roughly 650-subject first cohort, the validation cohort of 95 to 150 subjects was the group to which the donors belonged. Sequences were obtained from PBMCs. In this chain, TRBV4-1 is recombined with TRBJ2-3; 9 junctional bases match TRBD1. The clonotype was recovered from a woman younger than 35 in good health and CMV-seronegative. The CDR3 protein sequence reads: CASSQSRDRDTDTQYF. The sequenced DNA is TGCGCCAGCAGCCAAAGCCGGGACAGGGACACAGATACGCAGTATTTT.